Given below is one T cell receptor (beta chain) in context. The antigen is not known. CDR1 SGHVS and CDR2 FQNEAQ come from the germline V gene. V was pared by 3 bases and J by 6 bases, with 5 bases of the junction left unmatched. The CDR3 length is 13 residues. This was the immunoSEQ v3.0 assay at survey level. The repertoire was sequenced with immunoSEQ multiplex PCR; TCRdb's copy has only in-frame clones and lacks some. The data hold approximately 18,000 clones, with less than 85% observed a single time. This record comes from a study of long-term antiretroviral therapy in people with HIV. Study-wide results and caveats: Clones that expanded before ART (that is, prior to treatment) dominated the repertoire at all time points.

This TCR was sampled from a woman in her thirties or forties with HIV. This chain links TRBV7-8 with TRBJ2-7; 7 bases line up with TRBD2. Source: unsorted PBMCs, taken 0.2 years after starting antiretroviral therapy. CDR3: CASSFAGDGEQYF. The CDR3, as DNA: TGTGCCAGCAGCTTTGCGGGAGACGGCGAGCAGTACTTC.